The T cell receptor (beta chain) under discussion was sequenced for a study of shared clonotypes between healthy human individuals. Study results and limitations: Of the naive CD4 clonotypes, around 4.9% were shared across several donors. Sampling involved blood alone; tissue repertoires likely differ.

Concerning this clone: What it binds is not known.

Replicate sorted-subset PCRs were loaded with 150 to 250 ng DNA, 31,000 or so T cell genomes. The repertoire was sequenced with immunoSEQ multiplex PCR; TCRdb's copy has only in-frame clones and lacks some. The sample holds about a million clones, around 76% seen once. The germline V and J ends were trimmed by 3 bases and 9 bases, with 13 bases remaining between them. This CDR3 contains 14 residues. From germline, CDR1 is SGHKS and CDR2 YYEKEE (reference sequence). Free of recent acute infections or vaccinations, the donors were healthy HIV-negative adults. Sequenced sample: memory CD4+ T cells sorted from blood. Subset indicated: CD45RA-negative fraction. The chain employs TRBV5-5 and TRBJ1-6; possibly TRBD1 for D (5 bases). The sequence came from a young man in good health. CDR3 region: CASSSQDSISPLHF. DNA of the CDR3: TGTGCCAGCAGCTCACAGGATTCAATTTCACCCCTCCACTTT.